This T cell receptor beta chain derives from a study of blood T cells in healthy people across ages. Study information: Researchers report that template switching captured about one barcoded beta molecule per two T cells.

Then a second PCR, running about 6 to 12 cycles, was carried out with a sample-barcoded 5' primer and a J-beta primer mix. Sequencing of every sample gave 3 million or more CDR3-containing paired-end reads. TCRdb called the 5' RACE reads again in MiXCR, with one record for every CDR3 protein. The table lists 660,000 or so distinct CDR3 sequences, approximately 59% of them singletons, with 30% to 40% in the top ten. Regarding the study as a whole: Calculation of diversity from one million T cells yielded estimates considered to be underestimates.

Each donor was a healthy Caucasian individual from Russia, aged roughly 6 to 90. The CDR3 has 14 amino acids. The germline gives CDR1 SGHRS, CDR2 YFSETQ. Trimming pared 3 bases from V and 3 bases from J, leaving 11 bases between. Comment on this clonotype: Its antigen is still unknown.

The chain has TRBV5-1 and TRBJ2-3; D might be TRBD1 (5 bases). Sequencing used blood. This sequence originates from a man in his 60s in good health. DNA of the CDR3: TGCGCCAGCAGCTCCCAAGGGGTTACAGATACGCAGTATTTT. Protein sequence: CASSSQGVTDTQYF.